Sequencing of this T cell receptor (beta chain) was carried out in a study of blood T cells in healthy people across ages. A sample-barcoded 5' primer and a J-beta primer mix were used in a second PCR of roughly 6 to 12 cycles. Each cDNA molecule, via a template-switch adaptor with 12 random nucleotides, was tagged. TCRdb re-derived calls from the 5' RACE reads in MiXCR, one entry per CDR3 protein. This sample yields roughly 800,000 distinct CDR3 sequences, of which 25% are seen a single time; approximately 4% belongs to the top ten. Per sample, at least 6 micrograms of total RNA were extracted. Study results and limitations: Long-lived donors exceeded aged donors in naive CD4+ cells and diversity. No one knew whether donors had CMV, which possibly confounded expanded clonotype changes.

The CDR3 extends over 11 amino acids. The germline CDR1 and CDR2 sequences are SQVTM and ANQGSEA. Points on this clonotype: Antigen: not known.

This same sample was also part of a study on T cells of mothers and their children.

The gene calls are TRBV29-1 and TRBJ2-5; no definite D call. The J call may be in error: the DNA end matches TRBJ2-1 better. Specimen: blood. The source of this sequence is a boy between 10 and 17 years old in good health. CDR3: CSVEDVREQFF. The DNA for the CDR3 is TGCAGCGTTGAGGACGTTCGTGAGCAGTTCTTC.